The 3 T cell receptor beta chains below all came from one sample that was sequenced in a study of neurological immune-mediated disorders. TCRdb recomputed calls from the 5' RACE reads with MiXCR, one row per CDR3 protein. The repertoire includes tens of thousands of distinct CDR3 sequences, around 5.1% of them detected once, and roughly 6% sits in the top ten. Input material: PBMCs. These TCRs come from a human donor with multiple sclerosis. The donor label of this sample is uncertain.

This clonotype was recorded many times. The DNA of the CDR3 is TGCGCCAGCAGCTACCGGCAGGGCACAGATACGCAGTATTTT. Protein product: CASSYRQGTDTQYF. The chain uses TRBV5-1 and TRBJ2-3; D is ambiguous. The CDR3 totals 14 residues. V lost 3 bases to trimming and J lost 1 base, with 9 bases between them. The germline CDR1 and CDR2 sequences are SGHRS and YFSETQ. Together with reference TRBV5-1 and TRBJ2-3, the CDR3 gives the full variable domain: KAGVTQTPRYLIKTRGQQVTLSCSPISGHRSVSWYQQTPGQGLQFLFEYFSETQRNKGNFPGRFSGRQFSNSRSEMNVSTLELGDSALYLCASSYRQGTDTQYFGPGTRLTVL.

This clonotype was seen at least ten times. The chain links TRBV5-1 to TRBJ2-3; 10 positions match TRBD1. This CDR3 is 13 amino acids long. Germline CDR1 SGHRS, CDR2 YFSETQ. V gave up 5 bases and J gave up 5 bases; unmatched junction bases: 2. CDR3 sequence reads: CASRGQGIDTQYF. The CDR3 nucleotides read TGCGCCAGCAGGGGACAGGGGATAGATACGCAGTATTTT.

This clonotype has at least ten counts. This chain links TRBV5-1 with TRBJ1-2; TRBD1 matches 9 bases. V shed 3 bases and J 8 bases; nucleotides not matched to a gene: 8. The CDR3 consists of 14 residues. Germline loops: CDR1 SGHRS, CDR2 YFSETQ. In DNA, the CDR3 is TGCGCCAGCAGCTCCCCCACAGGGGGCGGCGGCTACACCTTC. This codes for CASSSPTGGGGYTF. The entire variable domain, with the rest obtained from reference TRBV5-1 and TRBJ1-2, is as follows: KAGVTQTPRYLIKTRGQQVTLSCSPISGHRSVSWYQQTPGQGLQFLFEYFSETQRNKGNFPGRFSGRQFSNSRSEMNVSTLELGDSALYLCASSSPTGGGGYTFGSGTRLTVV.